This is a list of T cell receptor beta chains from one sample in a study of T cell repertoires in cytomegalovirus infection. Their antigen targets remain unknown. TCRdb re-called the reads through MiXCR, storing one row per CDR3 protein. The table has about 270,000 distinct CDR3 sequences, roughly a fifth seen once. Specimen: cultured PBMCs, collected from culture after CMV antigen stimulation. These receptors were taken from a human donor in good health (CMV status not recorded). Some clones in this sample may be carry-over from other donors' samples. The CDR3 runs from the conserved cysteine through the conserved F or W. Fields, in order: clone size, D gene, CDR3 length, V gene, J gene, CDR3 protein, CDR3 DNA. D genes are given only for firm matches. Size values are once, few and many counts, or a class for expanded clones, and some rows have none.

size: many; D: TRBD1; length: 14; V: TRBV7-6; J: TRBJ1-6; CDR3: CASSTGERNSPLHF; DNA: TGTGCCAGCAGCACAGGGGAACGAAATTCACCCCTCCACTTT
size: many; D: -; length: 13; V: TRBV7-6; J: TRBJ2-3; CDR3: CASSLGLPDTQYF; DNA: TGTGCCAGCAGCTTAGGGCTCCCAGATACGCAGTATTTT
size: few; D: TRBD1; length: 14; V: TRBV4-3; J: TRBJ2-7; CDR3: CASSPGTGAYEQYF; DNA: TGCGCCAGCAGCCCCGGGACAGGGGCCTACGAGCAGTACTTC
size: many; D: TRBD1; length: 12; V: TRBV6-2/TRBV6-3; J: TRBJ1-2; CDR3: CASSFTGDGYTF; DNA: TGTGCCAGCAGTTTCACAGGGGATGGCTACACCTTC
size: -; D: -; length: 15; V: TRBV6-5; J: TRBJ1-5; CDR3: CASRLRVQSNQPQHF; DNA: TGTGCCAGCAGACTCAGGGTTCAAAGCAATCAGCCCCAGCATTTT
size: -; D: -; length: 16; V: TRBV20-1; J: TRBJ2-4; CDR3: CSARAQGPTVKGIQYF; DNA: TGCAGTGCTAGAGCCCAGGGCCCCACTGTTAAAGGAATTCAGTACTTC
size: -; D: TRBD1; length: 15; V: TRBV5-5; J: TRBJ1-2; CDR3: CASSPDPGQAYGYTF; DNA: TGTGCCAGCAGCCCCGACCCCGGACAGGCGTATGGCTACACCTTC
size: -; D: TRBD2; length: 17; V: TRBV18; J: TRBJ2-6; CDR3: CASSPRTSFSGANVLTF; DNA: TGTGCCAGCTCACCCAGGACTAGCTTCTCTGGGGCCAACGTCCTGACTTTC
size: -; D: TRBD2; length: 16; V: TRBV27; J: TRBJ2-3; CDR3: CASSSRLAGNPDTQYF; DNA: TGTGCCAGCAGTTCTAGACTAGCGGGAAACCCAGATACGCAGTATTTT
size: -; D: -; length: 17; V: TRBV30; J: TRBJ2-2; CDR3: CAWSGGRLAANTGELFF; DNA: TGTGCCTGGAGTGGTGGGAGGTTGGCCGCGAACACCGGGGAGCTGTTTTTT